This is a list of T cell receptor beta chains from one sample in a study of shared clonotypes between healthy human individuals. Generated by immunoSEQ multiplex PCR, the TCRdb table keeps only in-frame clones and is missing some. The table lists approximately 460,000 clones, 75% to 80% of them singletons. Material: PBMCs. The receptors here all came from a middle-aged woman in good health. Some clones in this sample may be carry-over from other donors' samples. Both conserved end residues are part of each CDR3. Each record gives: J gene, V gene, CDR3 protein.

TRBJ2-5	TRBV28	CASSFTGAQETQYF
TRBJ2-5	TRBV9	CASSVAGSETQYF
TRBJ2-2	TRBV7-2	CASSQGREYTGELFF
TRBJ1-5	TRBV19	CASSATGVGNQPQHF
TRBJ2-7	TRBV11-3	CASSLVPPFDRSGSYEQYF
TRBJ2-5	TRBV9	CASSVLPVGGQETQYF
TRBJ1-6	TRBV29-1	CRLGSCNSPLHF
TRBJ2-1	TRBV18	CASSRGGPALF
TRBJ2-7	TRBV5-1	CASSHGPQAYEQYF
TRBJ2-7	TRBV7-2	CASSSQGRHVSEQYF
TRBJ2-7	TRBV19	CASSLRVSSYEQYF
TRBJ2-5	TRBV5-4	CASSLGLAGVQGGETQYF
TRBJ2-7	TRBV25-1	CASSLGQSYEQYF
TRBJ2-1	TRBV7-2	CASSPRARELYNEQFF
TRBJ1-3	TRBV15	CATSREGLRSGTIYF
TRBJ2-7	TRBV10-2	CASSEPGGFYEQYF
TRBJ2-7	TRBV18	CASSSTPDVTAYEQYF
TRBJ1-2	TRBV2	CASKGGVGYGYTF
TRBJ2-3	TRBV6-4	CASSQQKGLTQYF
TRBJ2-7	TRBV5-1	CASSLLVQGGEQYF
-	TRBV5-1	CASSLTGSYEQYF
TRBJ1-1	TRBV28	CASTPYLVKTEAFF
TRBJ2-5	TRBV2	CASSTGTGEETQYF
TRBJ2-1	TRBV5-1	CASSLALTYNEQFF
TRBJ2-7	TRBV9	CASSPSGLASSYEQYF
TRBJ2-1	TRBV4-2	CASSQGLAGGVNEQFF
TRBJ1-1	TRBV11-3	CASSLGGGEDTEAFF
TRBJ2-2	TRBV11-3	CASSPGSGTGGTGELFF
TRBJ2-5	TRBV7-2	CASSYAETQYF
TRBJ2-7	TRBV4-1	CASSQGGLRAYEQYF
TRBJ2-1	TRBV6-5	CASSILAGGNNEQFF
TRBJ1-5	TRBV6-1	CASRTDQPQHF
TRBJ1-2	TRBV28	CASRRRTGGYGYTF
TRBJ2-3	TRBV6-5	CASSYFRGGGTDTQYF
TRBJ1-5	TRBV28	CASIGSGGEPQHF
TRBJ1-1	TRBV5-1	CASSLDLQGVTEAFF
TRBJ2-7	TRBV28	CASSLVWGRVYEQYF
TRBJ2-7	TRBV18	CASSPGFREDEQYF
TRBJ1-2	TRBV7-9	CASSLVGIPYGYTF
TRBJ1-2	TRBV7-2	CASSLRARGRDGYTF